This T cell receptor beta chain was captured in a study of quantifying T cell responses using KT2 cells. Study in general: TCR alpha and beta constant-region primers primed reverse transcription of RNA.

The CDR3 covers 12 residues. The V gene lost 6 bases and the J gene lost 7 bases, with 10 bases spanning the gap. Germline lookup yields CDR1 LGHNT and CDR2 FRNRAP. An oligo carrying a UMI was ligated to the cDNA 3' end. The first PCR ran 4 to 5 cycles with an equimolar RC1.1 and RC1.2 beta primer mix. TCRdb fed the UMI-ligation and nested PCR reads into MiXCR, producing one record per CDR3 protein. The sample holds tens of thousands of distinct CDR3 sequences, around an eighth seen once. This chain links TRBV12-5 with TRBJ2-1; D is possibly TRBD1 (6 bases). This TCR was recovered from a human donor. The sample comprised PBMCs spiked with cells of the T cell clone KT2. CDR3 residues: CASGARGNEQFF. In DNA form, the CDR3 reads TGTGCTAGTGGAGCAAGGGGGAATGAGCAGTTCTTC. Full variable domain (rest looked up from reference TRBV12-5 and TRBJ2-1): DARVTQTPRHKVTEMGQEVTMRCQPILGHNTVFWYRQTMMQGLELLAYFRNRAPLDDSGMPKDRFSAEMPDATLATLKIQPSEPRDSAVYFCASGARGNEQFFGPGTRLTVL.